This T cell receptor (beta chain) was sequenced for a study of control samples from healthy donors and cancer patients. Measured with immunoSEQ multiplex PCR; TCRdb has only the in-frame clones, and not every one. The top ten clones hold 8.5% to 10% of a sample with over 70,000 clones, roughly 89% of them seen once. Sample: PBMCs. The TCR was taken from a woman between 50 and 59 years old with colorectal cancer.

CDR3 loop: CASSQDEGDTEAFF. The CDR3, as DNA: TGTGCCAGCAGCCAAGATGAAGGGGACACTGAAGCTTTCTTT. The chain is built from TRBV14 and TRBJ1-1; tentatively, D is TRBD1 (5 bases). CDR1 SGHDN and CDR2 FVKESK come from the germline V gene. Trimming took off 0 bases at V and 3 bases at J, with 8 bases between the two ends. This CDR3 contains 14 residues.